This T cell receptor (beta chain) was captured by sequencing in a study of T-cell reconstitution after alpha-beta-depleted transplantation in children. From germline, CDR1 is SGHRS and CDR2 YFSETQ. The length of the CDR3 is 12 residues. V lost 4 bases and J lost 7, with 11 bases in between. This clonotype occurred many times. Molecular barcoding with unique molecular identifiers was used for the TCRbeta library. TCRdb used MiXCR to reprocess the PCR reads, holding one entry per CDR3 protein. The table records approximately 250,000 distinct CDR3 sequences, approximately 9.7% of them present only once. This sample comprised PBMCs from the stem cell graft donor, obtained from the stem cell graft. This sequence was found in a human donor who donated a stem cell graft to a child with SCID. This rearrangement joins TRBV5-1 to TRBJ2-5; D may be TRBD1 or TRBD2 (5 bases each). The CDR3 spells CASSRDVGTQYF. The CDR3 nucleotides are TGCGCCAGCAGCCGGGACGTAGGGACCCAGTACTTC.